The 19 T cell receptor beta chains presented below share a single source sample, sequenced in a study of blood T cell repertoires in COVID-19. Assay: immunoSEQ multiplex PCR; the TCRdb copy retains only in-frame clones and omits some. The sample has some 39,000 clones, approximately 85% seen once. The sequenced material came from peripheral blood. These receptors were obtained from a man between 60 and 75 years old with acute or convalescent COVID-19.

The CDR3 coding sequence is TGTGCCAGCAGTTTGACAGGGGTGACTGAAGCTTTCTTT. Amino acid sequence: CASSLTGVTEAFF. The gene calls are TRBV6-1 and TRBJ1-1, with 8 bases aligning to TRBD1. J gave up 5 bases and V 5 bases, and 4 bases lay outside the gene matches. CDR1 and CDR2 from the germline V gene are MNHNS and SASEGT. The CDR3 is 13 amino acids.

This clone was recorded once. In DNA form, the CDR3 reads TGCGCCAGCAGTGAGAGGAGGGGGCAGGGTGGGGGTTCACCCCTCCACTTT. Amino acids: CASSERRGQGGGSPLHF. The chain couples TRBV10-2 to TRBJ1-6, with 7 bases aligning to TRBD1. Germline-derived CDR1 and CDR2 are WSHSY and SAAADI. The length of the CDR3 is 17 residues. The J segment lost 9 bases and the V segment lost 2 bases, leaving 13 bases of the junction unmatched.

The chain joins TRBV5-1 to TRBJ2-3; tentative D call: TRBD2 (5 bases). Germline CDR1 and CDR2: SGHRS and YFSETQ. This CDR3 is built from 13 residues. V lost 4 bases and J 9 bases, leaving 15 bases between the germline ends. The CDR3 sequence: CASSPTSWETQYF. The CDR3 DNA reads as TGCGCCAGCAGCCCAACCAGCTGGGAGACGCAGTATTTT.

CDR3 in DNA: TGCGCCAGCAGCTTGGCCGGGACAGGACCTAGCACAGATACGCAGTATTTT. Translation: CASSLAGTGPSTDTQYF. The chain recombines TRBV5-1 with TRBJ2-3, with 8 bases that match TRBD1. CDR3 size: 17 residues. Germline V gene lookup returns CDR1 SGHRS and CDR2 YFSETQ. The V gene end was trimmed by 0 bases and the J gene end by 0 bases; junction bases not matched to a gene: 6.

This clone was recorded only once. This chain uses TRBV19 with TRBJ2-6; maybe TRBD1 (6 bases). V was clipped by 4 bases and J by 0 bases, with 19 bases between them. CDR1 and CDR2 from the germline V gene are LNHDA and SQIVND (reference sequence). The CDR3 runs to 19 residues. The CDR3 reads CASSRGRAGAYSGANVLTF. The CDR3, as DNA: TGTGCCAGTAGTAGGGGTCGGGCAGGGGCCTACTCTGGGGCCAACGTCCTGACTTTC. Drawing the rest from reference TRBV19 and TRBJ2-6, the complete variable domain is DGGITQSPKYLFRKEGQNVTLSCEQNLNHDAMYWYRQDPGQGLRLIYYSQIVNDFQKGDIAEGYSVSREKKESFPLTVTSAQKNPTAFYLCASSRGRAGAYSGANVLTFGAGSRLTVL.

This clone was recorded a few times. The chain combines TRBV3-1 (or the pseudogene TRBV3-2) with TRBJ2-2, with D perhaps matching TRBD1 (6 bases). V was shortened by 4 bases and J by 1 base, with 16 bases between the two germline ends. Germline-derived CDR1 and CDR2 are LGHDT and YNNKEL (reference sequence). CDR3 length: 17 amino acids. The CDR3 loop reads CASSLPTGTMNTGELFF. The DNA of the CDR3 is TGTGCCAGCAGCCTACCAACCGGGACAATGAACACCGGGGAGCTGTTTTTT.

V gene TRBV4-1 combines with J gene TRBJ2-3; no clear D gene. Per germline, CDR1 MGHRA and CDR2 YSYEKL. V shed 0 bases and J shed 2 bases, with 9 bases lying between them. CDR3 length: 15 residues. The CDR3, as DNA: TGCGCCAGCAGCCAAGACCACACACCCACAGATACGCAGTATTTT. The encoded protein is CASSQDHTPTDTQYF.

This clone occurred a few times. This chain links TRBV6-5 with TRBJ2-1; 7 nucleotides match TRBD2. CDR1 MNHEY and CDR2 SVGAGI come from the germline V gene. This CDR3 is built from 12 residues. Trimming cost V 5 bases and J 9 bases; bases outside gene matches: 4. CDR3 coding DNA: TGTGCCAGCAGTAGACTAGCTGGTGAGCAGTTCTTC. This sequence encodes CASSRLAGEQFF.

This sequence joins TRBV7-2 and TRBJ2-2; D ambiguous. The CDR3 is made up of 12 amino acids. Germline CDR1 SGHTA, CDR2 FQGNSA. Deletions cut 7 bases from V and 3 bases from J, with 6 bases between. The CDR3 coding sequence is TGTGCCAGCACCCTCTACACCGGGGAGCTGTTTTTT. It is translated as CASTLYTGELFF.

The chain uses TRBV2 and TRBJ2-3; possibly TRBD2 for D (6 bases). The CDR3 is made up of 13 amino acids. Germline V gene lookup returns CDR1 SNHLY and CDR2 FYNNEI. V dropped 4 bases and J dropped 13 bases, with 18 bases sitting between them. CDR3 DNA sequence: TGTGCCAGCAGTGTGTTCTCGACTAGTTCAAAGTATTTT. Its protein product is CASSVFSTSSKYF.

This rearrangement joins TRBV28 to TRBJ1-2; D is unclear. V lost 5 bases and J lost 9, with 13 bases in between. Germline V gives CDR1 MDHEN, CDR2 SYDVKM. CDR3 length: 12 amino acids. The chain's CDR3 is CASSPTVPRYTF. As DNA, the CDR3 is TGTGCCAGCAGTCCCACGGTCCCTCGCTACACCTTC.

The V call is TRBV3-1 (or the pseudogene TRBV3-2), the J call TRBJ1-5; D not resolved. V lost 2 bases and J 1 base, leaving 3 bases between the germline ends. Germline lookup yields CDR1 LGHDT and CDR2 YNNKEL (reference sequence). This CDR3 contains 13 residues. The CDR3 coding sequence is TGTGCCAGCAGCCAAACAAGCAATCAGCCCCAGCATTTT. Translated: CASSQTSNQPQHF.

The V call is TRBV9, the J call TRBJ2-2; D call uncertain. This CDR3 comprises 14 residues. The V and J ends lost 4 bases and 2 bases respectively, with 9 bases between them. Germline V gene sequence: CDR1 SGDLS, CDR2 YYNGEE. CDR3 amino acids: CASSPRVNTGELFF. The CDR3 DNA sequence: TGTGCCAGCAGCCCCCGTGTAAACACCGGGGAGCTGTTTTTT. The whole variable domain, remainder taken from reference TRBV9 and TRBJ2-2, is DSGVTQTPKHLITATGQRVTLRCSPRSGDLSVYWYQQSLDQGLQFLIQYYNGEERAKGNILERFSAQQFPDLHSELNLSSLELGDSALYFCASSPRVNTGELFFGEGSRLTVL.

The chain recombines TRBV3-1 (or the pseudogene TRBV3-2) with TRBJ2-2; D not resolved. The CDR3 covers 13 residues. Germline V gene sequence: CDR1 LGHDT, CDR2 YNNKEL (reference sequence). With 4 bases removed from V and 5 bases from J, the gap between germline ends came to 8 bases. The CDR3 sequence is CASSLRETGELFF. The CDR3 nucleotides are TGTGCCAGCAGCCTGCGAGAGACCGGGGAGCTGTTTTTT.

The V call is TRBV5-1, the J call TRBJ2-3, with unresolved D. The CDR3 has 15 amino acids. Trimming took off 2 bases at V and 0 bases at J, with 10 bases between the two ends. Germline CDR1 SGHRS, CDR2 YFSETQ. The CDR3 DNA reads TGCGCCAGCAGCTTTGGTGCGCACAGCACAGATACGCAGTATTTT. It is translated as CASSFGAHSTDTQYF.

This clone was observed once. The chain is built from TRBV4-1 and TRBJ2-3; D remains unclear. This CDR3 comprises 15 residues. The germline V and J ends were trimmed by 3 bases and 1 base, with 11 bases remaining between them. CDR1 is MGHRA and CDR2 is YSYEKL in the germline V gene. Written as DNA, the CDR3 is TGCGCCAGCAGCCAGGTTAGACTTGGCACAGATACGCAGTATTTT. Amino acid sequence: CASSQVRLGTDTQYF.

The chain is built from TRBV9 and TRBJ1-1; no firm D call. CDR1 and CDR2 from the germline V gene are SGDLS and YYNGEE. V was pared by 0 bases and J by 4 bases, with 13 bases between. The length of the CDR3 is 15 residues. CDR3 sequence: CASSVGNRAGTEAFF. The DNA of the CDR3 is TGTGCCAGCAGCGTAGGGAATCGGGCGGGCACTGAAGCTTTCTTT.

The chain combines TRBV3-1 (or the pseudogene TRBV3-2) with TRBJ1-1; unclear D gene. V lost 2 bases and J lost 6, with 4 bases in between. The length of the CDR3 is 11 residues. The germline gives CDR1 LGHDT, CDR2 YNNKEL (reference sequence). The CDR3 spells CASSQTAEAFF. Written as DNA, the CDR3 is TGTGCCAGCAGCCAAACGGCTGAAGCTTTCTTT.

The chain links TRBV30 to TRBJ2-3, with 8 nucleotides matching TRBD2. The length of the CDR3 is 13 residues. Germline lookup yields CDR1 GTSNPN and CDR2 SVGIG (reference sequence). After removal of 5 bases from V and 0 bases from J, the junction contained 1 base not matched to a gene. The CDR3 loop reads CAWASGSTDTQYF. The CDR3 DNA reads TGTGCCTGGGCTAGCGGGAGCACAGATACGCAGTATTTT. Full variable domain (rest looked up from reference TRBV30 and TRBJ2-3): SQTIHQWPATLVQPVGSPLSLECTVEGTSNPNLYWYRQAAGRGLQLLFYSVGIGQISSEVPQNLSASRPQDRQFILSSKKLLLSDSGFYLCAWASGSTDTQYFGPGTRLTVL.